This TCR beta chain was sequenced in a study of a mutant IDH1 vaccine in newly diagnosed glioma. The method was immunoSEQ multiplex PCR; TCRdb's version includes in-frame clones alone and lacks a portion of them. The table has tens of thousands of clones, more than 75% seen once. The ends were cut back, 4 bases at V and 4 bases at J, with 19 bases in the middle. CDR3 length: 15 residues. Germline-derived CDR1 and CDR2 are SQVTM and ANQGSEA. Remarks on this clone: What it binds is not known.

Described time point: week 5, during vaccination. Vaccination used 300 ug of mutant IDH1 20-mer peptide per dose, with topical imiquimod. This sequence originates from a man aged 40-55 years with glioma. This material consisted of PBMCs, taken from a glioma patient whose treatment included an IDH1 peptide vaccine. This chain joins TRBV29-1 and TRBJ2-5; D is possibly TRBD2 (6 bases). The CDR3 sequence is CSVGLAGGSGETQYF. The CDR3 coding sequence is TGCAGCGTTGGTTTAGCCGGGGGATCCGGAGAGACCCAGTACTTC.